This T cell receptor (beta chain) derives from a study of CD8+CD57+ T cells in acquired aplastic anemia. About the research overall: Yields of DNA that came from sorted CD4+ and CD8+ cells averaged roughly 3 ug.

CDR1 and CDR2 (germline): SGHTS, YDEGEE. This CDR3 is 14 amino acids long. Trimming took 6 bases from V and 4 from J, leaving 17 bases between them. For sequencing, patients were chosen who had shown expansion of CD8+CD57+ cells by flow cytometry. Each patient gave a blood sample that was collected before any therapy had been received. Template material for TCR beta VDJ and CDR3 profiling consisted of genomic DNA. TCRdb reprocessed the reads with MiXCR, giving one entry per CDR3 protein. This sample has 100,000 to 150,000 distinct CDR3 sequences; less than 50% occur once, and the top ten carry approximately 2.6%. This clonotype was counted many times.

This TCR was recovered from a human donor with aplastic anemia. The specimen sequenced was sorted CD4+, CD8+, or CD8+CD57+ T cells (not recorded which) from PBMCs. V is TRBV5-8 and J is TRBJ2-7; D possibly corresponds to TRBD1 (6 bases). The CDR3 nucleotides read TGTGCCAGCAAAGAACGACAGGCATCGTACGAGCAGTACTTC. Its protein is CASKERQASYEQYF.